Reported below is one T cell receptor beta chain. This clone was counted a single time. The antigen it recognizes is unknown. No per-base quality is available; no much larger clone lies one base away. This record belongs to a study of a mutant IDH1 vaccine in newly diagnosed glioma (dated by TCRdb to the early 2020s). Notes on the research overall: Across visits V03 through V10, patients got a total of eight vaccinations, given in weeks 1, 3, 5, 7, 11, 15, 19 and 23. Longitudinal TCRB deep sequencing was done for some 26 treated patients, wherever samples were available for exploratory analyses. The roughly 34 treated patients were approximately 62% male and roughly 40% female, with a mean age of about 43 years. Prior to enrollment, standard therapy consisting of radiotherapy alone, temozolomide alone, or radiochemotherapy with temozolomide had been administered to patients, with the combination being received by most patients. Vaccination was initiated 4-6 weeks after radiotherapy alone, or concurrently with temozolomide cycles in the chemotherapy-containing groups. Six visits were used for peripheral blood collection: V03 (baseline), V05, V07, V10, V12 and V13.

Read against the paper, the sample's time point label means: week 5, during vaccination. A 20-mer mutant IDH1 peptide at 300 micrograms in Montanide made up each vaccine dose, which was injected subcutaneously together with topical imiquimod. Newly diagnosed WHO grade 3 or 4 IDH1-mutant astrocytomas showing loss of nuclear ATRX were present in the donors. The samples were drawn from NOA16, a multicentre, single-arm, open-label phase I trial in Germany that tested a mutant IDH1 peptide vaccine in humans for the first time. The DNeasy Blood and Tissue Kit was used to extract genomic DNA from EDTA blood for TCRB sequencing. Taken from the germline V gene (reference sequence), the CDR1 and CDR2 loops are SGHNT and YYREEE. The junction shows trimming of 4 bases on V and 7 bases on J, plus 23 bases between the germline ends. Inclusive of the bounding cysteine and phenylalanine, the CDR3 is 17 residues long. The sequence is cut down to CDR3 DNA, 51 bases in frame from base 1.

Receptors were amplified or captured by the immunoSEQ multiplex PCR assay. Rearranged TCR beta chain sequences were amplified using the hsTCRB Kit according to the manufacturer's protocol. An Illumina MiSeq was used to sequence the TCRB libraries. The paper's processing steps were these. The proprietary platform of the kit vendor was used for demultiplexing, trimming and gene mapping. This immuneACCESS table, as held by TCRdb, lists in-frame sequences with V and J called but not all clones. Of the missing ones, under half trace to an unresolved V gene in checked studies; the others have no known cause. The DNA was the basis for D and trimming; V, J and clone size are from that table. The sample table lists about 33,000 clones, approximately 80% of them with a count of one. In total, the top ten clones hold approximately 22% of the sample. Overall study results and their limits: Selection of PBMC samples for TCRB deep sequencing was based on availability. It was noted by the authors that analyses of patient blood samples could not be reproduced owing to sample limitations. Changes in the top peripheral T cell clonotypes picked up by TCRB sequencing did not appear to be linked to pseudoprogression. Across multiple MHC alleles, vaccine-induced immune responses were seen in 90% to 95% of patients.

This chain joins TRBV5-4 to TRBJ2-2; the D segment could be TRBD1, given 6 matching bases. The input for sequencing was PBMCs, taken from a glioma patient whose treatment included an IDH1 peptide vaccine. The TCR was taken from a man aged 25 to 45 with glioma. Here is the DNA: TGTGCCAGCAGCCCGTTTCGTACTTCAGGGGCGGGCGGGGAGCTGTTTTTT. It is translated as CASSPFRTSGAGGELFF. Joined to the reference TRBV5-4 and TRBJ2-2 proteins, this CDR3 gives the full variable domain: ETGVTQSPTHLIKTRGQQVTLRCSSQSGHNTVSWYQQALGQGPQFIFQYYREEENGRGNFPPRFSGLQFPNYSSELNVNALELDDSALYLCASSPFRTSGAGGELFFGEGSRLTVL.